This T cell receptor beta chain derives from a study of T cell changes during pregnancy in multiple sclerosis. This clone occurred a few times. Germline assignment: CDR1 LGHNA and CDR2 YNFKEQ. Trimming left V 4 bases short and J 5 bases short, with 18 bases between. The CDR3 contains 15 residues. Sequencing was performed with immunoSEQ multiplex PCR; in TCRdb, only in-frame clones are kept and a portion is missing. The data show around 40,000 clones, 85% to 95% seen once. Specimen: CD4+ T cells from peripheral blood mononuclear cells, collected in the second trimester of pregnancy. This chain links TRBV4-2 with TRBJ2-7; D perhaps matches TRBD1 (7 bases). This TCR was recovered from a female donor with multiple sclerosis, enrolled in a pregnancy study. CDR3: CASSLPGGSVHEQYF. CDR3 nucleotide sequence: TGTGCCAGCAGCCTACCAGGGGGGAGCGTCCACGAGCAGTACTTC.